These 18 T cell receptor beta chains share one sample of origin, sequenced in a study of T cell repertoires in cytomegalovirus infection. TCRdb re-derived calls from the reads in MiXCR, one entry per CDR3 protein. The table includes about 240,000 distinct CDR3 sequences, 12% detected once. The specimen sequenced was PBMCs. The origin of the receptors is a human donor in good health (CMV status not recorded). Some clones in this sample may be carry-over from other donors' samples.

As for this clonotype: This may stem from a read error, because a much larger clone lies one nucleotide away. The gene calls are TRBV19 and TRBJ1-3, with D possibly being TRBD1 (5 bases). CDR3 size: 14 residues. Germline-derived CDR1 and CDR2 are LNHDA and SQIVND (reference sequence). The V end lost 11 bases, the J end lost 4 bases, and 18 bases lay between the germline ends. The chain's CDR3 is CACRLREGGNTIYF. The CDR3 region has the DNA TGTGCCTGCCGACTCAGGGAGGGAGGAAACACCATATATTTT.

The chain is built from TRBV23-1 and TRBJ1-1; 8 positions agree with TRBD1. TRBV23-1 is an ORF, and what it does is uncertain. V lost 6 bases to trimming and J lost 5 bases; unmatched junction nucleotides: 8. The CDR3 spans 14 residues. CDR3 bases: TGCGCCAGCAGCGGACAGGGTAGAAGGACTGAAGCTTTCTTT. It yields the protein CASSGQGRRTEAFF.

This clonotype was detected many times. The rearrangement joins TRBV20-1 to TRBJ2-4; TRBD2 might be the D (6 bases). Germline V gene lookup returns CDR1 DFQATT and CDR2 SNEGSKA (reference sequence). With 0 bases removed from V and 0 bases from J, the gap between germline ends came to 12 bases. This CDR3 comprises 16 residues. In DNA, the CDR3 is TGCAGTGCTAGAGATCTAGCGCCCTTAGCCAAAAACATTCAGTACTTC. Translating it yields CSARDLAPLAKNIQYF.

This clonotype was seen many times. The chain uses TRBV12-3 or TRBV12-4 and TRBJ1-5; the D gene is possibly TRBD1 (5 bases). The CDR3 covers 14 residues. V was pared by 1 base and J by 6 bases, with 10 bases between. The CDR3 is CASSLGGLSQPQHF. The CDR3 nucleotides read TGTGCCAGCAGTTTAGGGGGCCTCAGTCAGCCCCAGCATTTT.

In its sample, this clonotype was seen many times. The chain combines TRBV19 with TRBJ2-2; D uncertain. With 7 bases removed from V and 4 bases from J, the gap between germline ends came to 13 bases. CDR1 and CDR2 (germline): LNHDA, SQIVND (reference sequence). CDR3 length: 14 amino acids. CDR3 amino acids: CASTRRLITGELFF. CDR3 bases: TGTGCCAGTACCCGGCGACTGATCACCGGGGAGCTGTTTTTT.

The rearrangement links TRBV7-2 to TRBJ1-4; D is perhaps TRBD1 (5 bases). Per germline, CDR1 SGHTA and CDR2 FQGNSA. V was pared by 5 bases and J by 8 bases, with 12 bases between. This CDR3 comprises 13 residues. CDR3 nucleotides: TGTGCCAGCAGCCTAGGGGCAGCCGAAAAACTGTTTTTT. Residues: CASSLGAAEKLFF.

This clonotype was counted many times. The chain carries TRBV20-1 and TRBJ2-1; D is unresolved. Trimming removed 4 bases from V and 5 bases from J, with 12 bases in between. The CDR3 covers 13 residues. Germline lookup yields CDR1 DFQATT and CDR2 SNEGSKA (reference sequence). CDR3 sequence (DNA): TGCAGTGCTACTTTAGGGATTGACAATGAGCAGTTCTTC. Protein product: CSATLGIDNEQFF.

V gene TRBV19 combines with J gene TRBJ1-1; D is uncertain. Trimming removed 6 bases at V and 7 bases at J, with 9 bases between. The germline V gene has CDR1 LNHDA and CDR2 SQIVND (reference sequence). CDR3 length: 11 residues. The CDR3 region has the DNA TGTGCCAGTAGACTGACGGATGAAGCTTTCTTT. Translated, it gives CASRLTDEAFF.

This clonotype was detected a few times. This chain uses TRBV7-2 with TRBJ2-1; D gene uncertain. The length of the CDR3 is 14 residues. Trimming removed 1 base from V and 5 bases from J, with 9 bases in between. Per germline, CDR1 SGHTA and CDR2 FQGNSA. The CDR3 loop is CASSLVSLNNEQFF. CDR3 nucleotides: TGTGCCAGCAGCTTAGTTAGCCTCAACAATGAGCAGTTCTTC.

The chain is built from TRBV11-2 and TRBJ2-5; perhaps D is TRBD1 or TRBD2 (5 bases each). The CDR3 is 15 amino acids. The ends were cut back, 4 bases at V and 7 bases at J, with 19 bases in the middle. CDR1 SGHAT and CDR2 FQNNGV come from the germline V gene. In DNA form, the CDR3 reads TGTGCCAGCAGCTCGTCCCGGGGCTCGTCGGCGACCCAGTACTTC. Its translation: CASSSSRGSSATQYF.

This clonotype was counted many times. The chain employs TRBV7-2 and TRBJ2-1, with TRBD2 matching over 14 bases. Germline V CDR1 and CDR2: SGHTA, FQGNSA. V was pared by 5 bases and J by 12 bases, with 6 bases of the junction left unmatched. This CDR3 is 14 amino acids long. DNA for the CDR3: TGTGCCAGCAGCCCCGGGACTAGCGGGAGTCGGCAGTTCTTC. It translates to CASSPGTSGSRQFF.

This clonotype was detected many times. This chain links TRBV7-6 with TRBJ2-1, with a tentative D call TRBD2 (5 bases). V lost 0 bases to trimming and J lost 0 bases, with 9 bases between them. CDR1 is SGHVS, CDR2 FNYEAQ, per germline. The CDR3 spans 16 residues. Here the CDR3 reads CASSLAWESSYNEQFF. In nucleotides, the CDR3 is TGTGCCAGCAGCTTAGCCTGGGAGAGCTCCTACAATGAGCAGTTCTTC.

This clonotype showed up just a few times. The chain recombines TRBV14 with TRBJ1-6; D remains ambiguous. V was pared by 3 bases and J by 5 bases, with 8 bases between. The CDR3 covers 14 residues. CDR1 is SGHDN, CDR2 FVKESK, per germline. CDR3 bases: TGTGCCAGCAGCCATCCGGGTCATAATTCACCCCTCCACTTT. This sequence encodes CASSHPGHNSPLHF.

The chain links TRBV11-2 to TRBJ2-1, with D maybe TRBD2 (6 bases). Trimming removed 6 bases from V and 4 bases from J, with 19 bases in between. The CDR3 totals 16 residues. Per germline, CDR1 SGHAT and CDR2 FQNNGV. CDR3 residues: CASRADSGNPYNEQFF. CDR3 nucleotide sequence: TGTGCCAGCAGGGCCGATAGCGGAAACCCTTACAATGAGCAGTTCTTC.

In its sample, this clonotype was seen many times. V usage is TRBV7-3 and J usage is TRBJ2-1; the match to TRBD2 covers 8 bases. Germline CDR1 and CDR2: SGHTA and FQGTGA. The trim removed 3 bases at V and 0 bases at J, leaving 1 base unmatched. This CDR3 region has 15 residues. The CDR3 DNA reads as TGTGCCAGCAGCTTCACTAGCGGCTCCTACAATGAGCAGTTCTTC. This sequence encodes CASSFTSGSYNEQFF.

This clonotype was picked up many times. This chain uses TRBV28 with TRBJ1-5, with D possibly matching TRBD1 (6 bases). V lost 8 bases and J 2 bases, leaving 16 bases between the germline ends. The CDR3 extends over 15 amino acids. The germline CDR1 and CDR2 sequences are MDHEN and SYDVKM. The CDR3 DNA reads TGTGCCAGCCACGAAGGGGGGGGTGGCAATCAGCCCCAGCATTTT. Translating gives CASHEGGGGNQPQHF. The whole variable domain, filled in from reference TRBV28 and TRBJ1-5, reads DVKVTQSSRYLVKRTGEKVFLECVQDMDHENMFWYRQDPGLGLRLIYFSYDVKMKEKGDIPEGYSVSREKKERFSLILESASTNQTSMYLCASHEGGGGNQPQHFGDGTRLSIL.

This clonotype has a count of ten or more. CDR3 bases: TGTGCCAGCAGACCGGAGGGGGGGCGTGAGACCCAGTACTTC. This codes for CASRPEGGRETQYF. The V call is TRBV7-2, the J call TRBJ2-5, with D possibly TRBD2 on 7 matching bases. Trimming left V 6 bases short and J 5 bases short, with 16 bases between. CDR1 is SGHTA, CDR2 FQGNSA, per germline. The CDR3 is made up of 14 amino acids.

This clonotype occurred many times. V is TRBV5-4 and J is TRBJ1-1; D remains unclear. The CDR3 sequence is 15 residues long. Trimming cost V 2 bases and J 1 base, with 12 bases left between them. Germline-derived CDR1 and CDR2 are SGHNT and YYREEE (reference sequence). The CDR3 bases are TGTGCCAGCAGCTTTAGGACGTCCAAGAACACTGAAGCTTTCTTT. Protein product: CASSFRTSKNTEAFF.